This record looks at one T cell receptor (beta chain) sequence and its context. The data were taken from a study of shared clonotypes between healthy human individuals. For the study at large: The study drew on a couple of women and three men aged 18 to 49 as donors.

The germline V and J ends were trimmed by 2 bases and 4 bases, with 14 bases remaining between them. CDR1 is MNHEY and CDR2 is SMNVEV in the germline V gene (reference sequence). There are 16 residues in the CDR3. Profiling relied on immunoSEQ multiplex PCR, and the TCRdb table lists in-frame clones only, not all of them. The table records around 1,900,000 clones, approximately 92% of them present only once. Naive CD8 cells lacked CD45RO, underwent positive selection for CCR7 and left out terminally differentiated effector memory CD45RA+ cells. Donors were healthy HIV-negative adults without recent acute infections or vaccinations.

This chain connects TRBV27 to TRBJ2-2, with D tentatively TRBD2 (5 bases). The sequenced material came from naive CD8+ T cells from PBMCs. This sequence was found in a man younger than 35 in good health. Some clones in this sample may be carry-over from other donors' samples. CDR3 region: CASSLVRGRGTGELFF. The CDR3 DNA follows: TGTGCCAGCAGTTTAGTGAGAGGGAGAGGCACCGGGGAGCTGTTTTTT.